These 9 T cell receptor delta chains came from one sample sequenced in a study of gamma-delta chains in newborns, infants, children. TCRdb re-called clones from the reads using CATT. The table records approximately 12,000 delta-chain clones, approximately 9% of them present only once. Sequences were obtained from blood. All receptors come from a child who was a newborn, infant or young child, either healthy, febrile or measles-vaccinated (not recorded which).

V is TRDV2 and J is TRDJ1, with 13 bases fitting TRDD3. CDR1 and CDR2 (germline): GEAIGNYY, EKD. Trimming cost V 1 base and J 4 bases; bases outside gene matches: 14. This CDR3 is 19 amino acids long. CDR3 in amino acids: CACDTLPYTGGYANDKLIF. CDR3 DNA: TGTGCCTGTGACACGCTACCCTACACTGGGGGATACGCGAACGATAAACTCATCTTT.

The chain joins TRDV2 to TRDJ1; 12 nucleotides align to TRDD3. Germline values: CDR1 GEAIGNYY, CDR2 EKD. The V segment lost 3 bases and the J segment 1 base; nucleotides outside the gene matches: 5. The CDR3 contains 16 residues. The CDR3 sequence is CACDPLLGDTTDKLIF. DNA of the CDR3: TGTGCCTGTGACCCATTACTGGGGGATACCACCGATAAACTCATCTTT.

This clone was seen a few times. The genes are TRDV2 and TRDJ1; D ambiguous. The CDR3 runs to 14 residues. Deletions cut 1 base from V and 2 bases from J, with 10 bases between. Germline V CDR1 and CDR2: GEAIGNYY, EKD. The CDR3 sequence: CACDTLDKTDKLIF. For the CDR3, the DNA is TGTGCCTGTGACACGTTAGACAAGACCGATAAACTCATCTTT.

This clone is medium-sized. This CDR3 is CACDTVYLPGGDTHTDKLIF. Written as DNA, the CDR3 is TGTGCCTGTGACACCGTGTACCTTCCGGGAGGGGACACTCACACCGATAAACTCATCTTT. The rearrangement uses TRDV2 and TRDJ1, with D possibly TRDD2 on 6 matching bases. V lost 0 bases and J lost 0, with 25 bases in between. Germline V gene sequence: CDR1 GEAIGNYY, CDR2 EKD. This CDR3 is 20 amino acids long.

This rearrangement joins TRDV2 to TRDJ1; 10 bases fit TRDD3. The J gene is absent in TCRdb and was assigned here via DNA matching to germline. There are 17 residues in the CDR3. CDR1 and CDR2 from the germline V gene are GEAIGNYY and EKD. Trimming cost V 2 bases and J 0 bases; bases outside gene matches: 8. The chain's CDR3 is CACDSVGDTSDTDKLIF. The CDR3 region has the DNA TGTGCCTGTGACAGCGTGGGGGATACATCGGACACCGATAAACTCATCTTT.

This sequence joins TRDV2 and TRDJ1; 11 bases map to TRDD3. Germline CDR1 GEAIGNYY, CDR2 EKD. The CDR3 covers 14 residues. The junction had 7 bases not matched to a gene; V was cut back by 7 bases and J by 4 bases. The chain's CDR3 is CACRTGGYIDKLIF. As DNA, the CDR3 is TGTGCCTGCCGTACTGGGGGATATATCGATAAACTCATCTTT.

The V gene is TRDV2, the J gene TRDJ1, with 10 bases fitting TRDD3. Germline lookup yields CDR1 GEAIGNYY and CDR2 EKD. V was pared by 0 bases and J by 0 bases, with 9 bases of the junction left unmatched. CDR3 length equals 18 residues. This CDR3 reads CACDTLSRLGDHTDKLIF. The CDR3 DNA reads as TGTGCCTGTGACACCCTAAGCCGACTGGGGGATCACACCGATAAACTCATCTTT.

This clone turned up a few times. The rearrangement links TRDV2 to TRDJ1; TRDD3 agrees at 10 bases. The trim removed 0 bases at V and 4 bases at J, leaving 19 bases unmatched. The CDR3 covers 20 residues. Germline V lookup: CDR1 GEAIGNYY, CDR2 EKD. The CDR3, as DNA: TGTGCCTGTGACACCGTGGCTACACACCATTTGGGGGATACCGGCGATAAACTCATCTTT. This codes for CACDTVATHHLGDTGDKLIF.

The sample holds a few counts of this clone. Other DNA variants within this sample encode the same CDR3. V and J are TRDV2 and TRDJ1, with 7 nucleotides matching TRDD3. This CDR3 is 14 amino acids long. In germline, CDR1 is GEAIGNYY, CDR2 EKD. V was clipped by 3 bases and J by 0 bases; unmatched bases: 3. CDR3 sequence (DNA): TGTGCCTGTGACCCCCTGGGGGACACCGATAAACTCATCTTT. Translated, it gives CACDPLGDTDKLIF.